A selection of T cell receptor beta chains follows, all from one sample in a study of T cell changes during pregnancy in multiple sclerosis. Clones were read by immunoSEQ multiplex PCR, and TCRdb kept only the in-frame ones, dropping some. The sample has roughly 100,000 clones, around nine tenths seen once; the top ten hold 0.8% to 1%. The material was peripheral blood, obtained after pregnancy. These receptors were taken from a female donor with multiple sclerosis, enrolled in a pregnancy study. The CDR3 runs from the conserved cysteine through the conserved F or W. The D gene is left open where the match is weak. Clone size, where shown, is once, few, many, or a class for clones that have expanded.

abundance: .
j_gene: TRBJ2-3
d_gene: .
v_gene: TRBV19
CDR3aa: CASSMGGLGTDTQYF
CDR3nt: TGTGCCAGTAGTATGGGCGGGCTGGGCACAGATACGCAGTATTTT

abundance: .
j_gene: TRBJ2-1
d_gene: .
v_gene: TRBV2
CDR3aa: CASRPDSSSYNEQFF
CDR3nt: TGTGCCAGCAGACCGGACAGCAGCTCCTACAATGAGCAGTTCTTC

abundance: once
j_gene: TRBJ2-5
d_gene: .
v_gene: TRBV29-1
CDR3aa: CSGGTRGSETQYF
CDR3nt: TGCAGCGGCGGGACCAGGGGGTCAGAGACCCAGTACTTC

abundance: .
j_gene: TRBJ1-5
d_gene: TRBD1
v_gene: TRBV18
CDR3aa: CASSPYRGQYNQPQHF
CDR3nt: TGTGCCAGCTCACCTTACAGGGGGCAATACAATCAGCCCCAGCATTTT

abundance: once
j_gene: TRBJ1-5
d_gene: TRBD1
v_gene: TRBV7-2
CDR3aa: CASSSKSGTGFRQPQHF
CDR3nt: TGTGCCAGCAGCTCGAAATCCGGGACAGGGTTTCGTCAGCCCCAGCATTTT

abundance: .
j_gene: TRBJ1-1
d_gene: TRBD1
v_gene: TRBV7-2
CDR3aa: CASSRGDRGTEAFF
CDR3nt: TGTGCCAGCAGCCGTGGAGACAGGGGCACTGAAGCTTTCTTT

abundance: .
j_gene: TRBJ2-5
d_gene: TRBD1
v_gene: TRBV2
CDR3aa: CASRPTGEETQYF
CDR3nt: TGTGCCAGCAGACCAACAGGGGAAGAGACCCAGTACTTC

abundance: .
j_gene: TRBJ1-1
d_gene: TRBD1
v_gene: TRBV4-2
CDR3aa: CASSQTGQGAEIAFF
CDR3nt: TGTGCCAGCAGCCAAACAGGACAGGGGGCAGAGATAGCTTTCTTT

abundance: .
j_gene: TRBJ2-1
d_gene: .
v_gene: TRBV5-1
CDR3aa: CASSQLNRAPYNEQFF
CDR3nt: TGCGCCAGCAGCCAACTGAACAGGGCCCCCTACAATGAGCAGTTCTTC

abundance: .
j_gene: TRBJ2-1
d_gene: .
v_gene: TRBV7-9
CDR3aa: CASVINQKQFF
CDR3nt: TGTGCCAGCGTCATTAACCAGAAGCAGTTCTTC

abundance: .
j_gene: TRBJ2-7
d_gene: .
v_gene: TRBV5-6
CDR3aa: CASSDGVNEQYF
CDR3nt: TGTGCCAGCAGCGACGGAGTGAACGAGCAGTACTTC

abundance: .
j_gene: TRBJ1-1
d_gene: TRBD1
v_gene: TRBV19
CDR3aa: CASQQRTGIMNTEAFF
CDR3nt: TGTGCCAGCCAACAAAGGACAGGGATAATGAACACTGAAGCTTTCTTT

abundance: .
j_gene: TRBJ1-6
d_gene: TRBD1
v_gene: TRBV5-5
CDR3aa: CASSLTGDNSPLHF
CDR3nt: TGTGCCAGCAGCCTGACAGGGGATAATTCACCCCTCCACTTT

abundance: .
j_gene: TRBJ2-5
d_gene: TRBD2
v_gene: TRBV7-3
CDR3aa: CASSGSREGTQYF
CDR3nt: TGTGCCAGCAGCGGAAGTCGGGAGGGGACCCAGTACTTC

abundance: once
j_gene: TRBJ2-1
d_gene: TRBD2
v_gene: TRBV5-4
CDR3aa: CASSLTSGSREQFF
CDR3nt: TGTGCCAGCAGCTTGACTAGCGGGAGTAGGGAGCAGTTCTTC

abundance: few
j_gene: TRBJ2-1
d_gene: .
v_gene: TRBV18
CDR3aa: CASSPRGRQQFF
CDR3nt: TGTGCCAGCTCACCTCGGGGTAGACAGCAGTTCTTC

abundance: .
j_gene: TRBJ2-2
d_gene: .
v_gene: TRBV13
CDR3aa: CASRAGVNTGELFF
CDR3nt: TGTGCCAGCAGAGCCGGGGTAAACACCGGGGAGCTGTTTTTT

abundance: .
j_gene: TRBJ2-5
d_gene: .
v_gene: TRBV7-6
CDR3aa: CASSLEYRDKTQYF
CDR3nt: TGTGCCAGCAGCTTAGAGTATCGGGATAAGACCCAGTACTTC

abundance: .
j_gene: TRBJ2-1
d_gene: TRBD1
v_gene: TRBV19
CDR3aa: CASSFGQDNEQFF
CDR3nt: TGTGCCAGTAGTTTCGGACAGGACAATGAGCAGTTCTTC

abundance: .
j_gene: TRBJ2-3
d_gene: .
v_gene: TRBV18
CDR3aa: CASSPLGRGGTDTQYF
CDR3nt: TGTGCCAGCTCACCACTTGGCAGGGGTGGTACAGATACGCAGTATTTT

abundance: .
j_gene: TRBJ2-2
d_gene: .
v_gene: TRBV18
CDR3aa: CASSPAGQYTGELFF
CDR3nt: TGTGCCAGCTCACCGGCAGGACAGTACACCGGGGAGCTGTTTTTT

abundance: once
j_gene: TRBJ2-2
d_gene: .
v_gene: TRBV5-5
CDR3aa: CASSLAGLNTGELFF
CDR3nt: TGTGCCAGCAGCTTGGCGGGACTCAACACCGGGGAGCTGTTTTTT

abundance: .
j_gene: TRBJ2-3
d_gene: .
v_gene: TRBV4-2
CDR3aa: CASSQGSRETDTQYF
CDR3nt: TGTGCCAGCAGCCAAGGGAGCAGGGAAACAGATACGCAGTATTTT

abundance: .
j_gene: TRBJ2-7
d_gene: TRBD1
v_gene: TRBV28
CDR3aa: CASSPGTGVYEQYF
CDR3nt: TGTGCCAGCAGCCCCGGGACAGGGGTCTACGAGCAGTACTTC

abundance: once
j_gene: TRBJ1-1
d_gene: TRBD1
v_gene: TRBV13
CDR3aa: CASSLGDRENTEAFF
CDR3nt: TGTGCCAGCAGCCTAGGGGACAGGGAGAACACTGAAGCTTTCTTT

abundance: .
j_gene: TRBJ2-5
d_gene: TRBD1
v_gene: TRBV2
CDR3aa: CASPRDRGLKETQYF
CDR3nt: TGTGCCAGCCCTCGGGACAGGGGCCTAAAAGAGACCCAGTACTTC

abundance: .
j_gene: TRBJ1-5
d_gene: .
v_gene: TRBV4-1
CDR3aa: CASSQAGRGSNQPQHF
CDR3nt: TGCGCCAGCAGCCAAGCAGGTCGGGGTAGCAATCAGCCCCAGCATTTT

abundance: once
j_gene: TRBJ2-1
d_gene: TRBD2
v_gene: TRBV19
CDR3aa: CASSMSRLAGAYNEQFF
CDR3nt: TGTGCCAGTAGTATGTCTCGACTAGCGGGAGCCTACAATGAGCAGTTCTTC

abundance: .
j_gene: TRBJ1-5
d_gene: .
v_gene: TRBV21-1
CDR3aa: CASSMSVQGNKQPQHF
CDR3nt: TGTGCCAGCAGCATGAGCGTACAGGGTAACAAGCAGCCCCAGCATTTT

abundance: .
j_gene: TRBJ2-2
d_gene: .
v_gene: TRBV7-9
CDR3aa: CASSLSEWVNTGELFF
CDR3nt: TGTGCCAGCAGCTTAAGCGAGTGGGTGAACACCGGGGAGCTGTTTTTT

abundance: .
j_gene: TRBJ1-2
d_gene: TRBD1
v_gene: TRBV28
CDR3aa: CASSFTRTGSDGYTF
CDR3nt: TGTGCCAGCAGTTTTACGCGGACAGGTTCAGATGGCTACACCTTC